This T cell receptor beta chain derives from a study of blood T cell repertoires in COVID-19. The V and J ends lost 6 bases and 2 bases respectively, with 16 bases between them. This CDR3 has 16 amino acids. Looked up from germline, CDR1 is MGHRA and CDR2 is YSYEKL. Profiling relied on immunoSEQ multiplex PCR, and the TCRdb table lists in-frame clones only, not all of them. There are about 200,000 clones in the sample; 87% occur only once, and 2% to 2.5% lies in the top ten. Input material: PBMCs or T cells enriched from blood (not recorded which). The V call is TRBV4-1, the J call TRBJ1-4, with TRBD1 as a possible D gene (6 bases). This receptor was obtained from a woman in her twenties or thirties who had recovered from COVID-19. This CDR3 reads CASSPGQGMTNEKLFF. Written as DNA, the CDR3 is TGCGCCAGCAGTCCGGGACAAGGCATGACTAATGAAAAACTGTTTTTT.